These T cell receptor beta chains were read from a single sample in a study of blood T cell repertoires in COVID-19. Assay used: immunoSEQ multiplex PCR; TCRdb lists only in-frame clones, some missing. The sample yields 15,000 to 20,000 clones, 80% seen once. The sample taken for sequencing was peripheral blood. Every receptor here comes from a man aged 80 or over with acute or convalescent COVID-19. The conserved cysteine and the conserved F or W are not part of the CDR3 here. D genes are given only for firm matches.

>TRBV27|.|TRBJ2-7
ASSLSGNGIREQY
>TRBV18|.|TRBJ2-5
ASSPPSDRSKTQY
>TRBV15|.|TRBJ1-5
ATSLRGNQPQH
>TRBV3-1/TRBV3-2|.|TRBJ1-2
ASRAGSGHGYT
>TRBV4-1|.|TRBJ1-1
ASSPLHRLLGTEAF
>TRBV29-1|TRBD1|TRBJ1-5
SVAHRGNQPQH
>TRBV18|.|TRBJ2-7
ASSPPLAGADEQY
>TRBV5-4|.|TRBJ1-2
ASSKDSSNYGYT
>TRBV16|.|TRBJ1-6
ASSPHGSKANSPLH
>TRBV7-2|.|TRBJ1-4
ASGQPNEKLF
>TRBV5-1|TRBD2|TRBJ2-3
ASSLVGGTTDTQY
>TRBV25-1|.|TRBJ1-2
ASMTEQGFGYT
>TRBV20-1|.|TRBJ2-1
SAQYNEQF
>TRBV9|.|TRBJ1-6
ASSVDSVSPLH
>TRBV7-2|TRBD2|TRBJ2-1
ASSPRLAGGINNEQF
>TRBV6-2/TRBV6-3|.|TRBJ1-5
ASSYPFWDKYSNQPQH
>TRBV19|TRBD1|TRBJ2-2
ASSNRDSRLPLNTGELF
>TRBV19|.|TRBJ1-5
ASSFPGGNQPQH
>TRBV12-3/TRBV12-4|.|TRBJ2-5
ASSFRETQY
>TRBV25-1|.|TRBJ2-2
ASTTRTVGEHRGAV
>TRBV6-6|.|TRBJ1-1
ASSYGRGQSLTEAF
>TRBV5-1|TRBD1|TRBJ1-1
ASSSDRGTEAF
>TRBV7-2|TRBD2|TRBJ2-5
ASSLGGLAGGMAETQY
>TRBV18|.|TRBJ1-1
ASSLGKNTEAF
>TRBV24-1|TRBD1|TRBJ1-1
ATSESGQGKDTEAF
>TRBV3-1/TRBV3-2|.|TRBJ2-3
ASGRQGRDTQY
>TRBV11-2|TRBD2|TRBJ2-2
ASRILAGSNTGELF
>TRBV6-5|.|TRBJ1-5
ASSTGASNQPQH
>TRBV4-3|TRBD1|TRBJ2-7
ASSFDRGAYEQY
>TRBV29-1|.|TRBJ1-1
SVQETRRAEAF
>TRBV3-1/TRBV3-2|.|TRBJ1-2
ASSQNRVPGYT
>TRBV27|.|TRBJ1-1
ASSSSRRTEAF
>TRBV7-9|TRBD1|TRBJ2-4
ASSSKQGAKNIQY
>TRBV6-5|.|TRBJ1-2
ASRKTGGGEGYT
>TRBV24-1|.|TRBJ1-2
ATSDPDSYGYT
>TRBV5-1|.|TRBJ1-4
ASSFLGHQQEKLF
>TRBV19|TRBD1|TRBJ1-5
ASSRTGIANQPQH
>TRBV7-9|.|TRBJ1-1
ASSKQGYEAF
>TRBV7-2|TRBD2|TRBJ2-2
ASRGFSSGGFTGELF
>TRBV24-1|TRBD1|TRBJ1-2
ATSDTGGDYGYT
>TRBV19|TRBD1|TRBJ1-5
ASSIGQGRSYSNQPQH
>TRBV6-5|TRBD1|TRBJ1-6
ASSRQGAQNSPLH
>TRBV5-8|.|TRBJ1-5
ASSLAGGSNQPQH
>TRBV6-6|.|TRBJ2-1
ASSQRDTANEQF
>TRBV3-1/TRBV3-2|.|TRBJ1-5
ASSQETGRQPQH
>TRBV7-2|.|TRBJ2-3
ASSLVYQGTTDTQY
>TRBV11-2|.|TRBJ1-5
ASSTGLNQPQH
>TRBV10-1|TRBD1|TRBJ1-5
ASDGQAEYSNQPQH
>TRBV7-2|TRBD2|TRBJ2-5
ASSYAGGRGRETQY
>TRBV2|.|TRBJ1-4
ASSDQGGVNEKLF
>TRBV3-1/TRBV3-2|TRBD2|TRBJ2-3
ASSQGSGGVLDTQY
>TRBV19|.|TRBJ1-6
ASSKGGRALDNSPLH
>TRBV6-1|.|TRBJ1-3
ASSELGVSGNTIY
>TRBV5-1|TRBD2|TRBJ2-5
ASSLAASGETQY
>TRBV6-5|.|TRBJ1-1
ASSPGDTEAF
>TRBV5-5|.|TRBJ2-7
ASSLQSDSLAEQY
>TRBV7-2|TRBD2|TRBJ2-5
ASSFGGRQETQY
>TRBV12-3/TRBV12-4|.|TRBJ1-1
ASSFNRPTEAF